One and the same sample provided the 16 T cell receptor beta chains below, sequenced in a study of blood T cell repertoires in COVID-19. Repertoires were generated with immunoSEQ multiplex PCR, while TCRdb's copy carries only in-frame clones and drops some. The sample contains over 200,000 clones, more than 85% of which appear only once. Source material: peripheral blood. The receptors stem from a man in his forties or fifties with active or convalescent COVID-19.

J is TRBJ1-1 and V is TRBV9; weak D call: TRBD1 (5 bases). CDR3 size: 14 residues. The germline V gene encodes CDR1 SGDLS and CDR2 YYNGEE. The V gene lost 4 bases and the J gene lost 1 base, with 11 bases spanning the gap. The CDR3 reads CASSPGHENTEAFF. DNA for the CDR3: TGTGCCAGCAGCCCCGGACACGAGAACACTGAAGCTTTCTTT.

This rearrangement joins TRBV5-4 to TRBJ2-3, with TRBD1 matching 8 bases. Germline-derived CDR1 and CDR2 are SGHNT and YYREEE (reference sequence). V gave up 4 bases and J gave up 4 bases; unmatched junction bases: 5. There are 14 residues in the CDR3. CDR3 coding DNA: TGTGCCAGCAGCCCCGGACAGGGCCCAGATACGCAGTATTTT. Its translation is CASSPGQGPDTQYF.

The chain couples TRBV4-1 to TRBJ1-4, with D possibly matching TRBD1 (6 bases). Germline assignment: CDR1 MGHRA and CDR2 YSYEKL. Trimming took off 1 base at V and 3 bases at J, with 12 bases between the two ends. This CDR3 spans 16 amino acids. CDR3 coding DNA: TGCGCCAGCAGCCAAGTGCGGGGGCAGGCTAATGAAAAACTGTTTTTT. Translation gives CASSQVRGQANEKLFF.

The V and J genes are TRBV19 and TRBJ1-1, with D tentatively TRBD1 (6 bases). V dropped 5 bases and J dropped 1 base, with 14 bases sitting between them. CDR1 is LNHDA and CDR2 is SQIVND in the germline V gene (reference sequence). The CDR3 is 15 residues long. Here the CDR3 reads CASSSLGHRNTEAFF. The CDR3 DNA follows: TGTGCCAGTAGTTCCCTGGGACACAGGAACACTGAAGCTTTCTTT.

CDR3 protein: CAGYRDWNTEAFF. CDR3 coding DNA: TGTGCCGGTTACAGGGATTGGAACACTGAAGCTTTCTTT. The V gene is TRBV2, the J gene TRBJ1-1; a weak D match, TRBD1 (6 bases). The CDR3 totals 13 residues. V lost 11 bases, J lost 1 base, and 14 bases lay in between. Germline values: CDR1 SNHLY, CDR2 FYNNEI. Drawing the rest from reference TRBV2 and TRBJ1-1, the complete variable domain is EPEVTQTPSHQVTQMGQEVILRCVPISNHLYFYWYRQILGQKVEFLVSFYNNEISEKSEIFDDQFSVERPDGSNFTLKIRSTKLEDSAMYFCAGYRDWNTEAFFGQGTRLTVV.

CDR3 DNA sequence: TGTGCCAGCAGCTTAAACAGGGGATACGGCTACACCTTC. Amino acid sequence: CASSLNRGYGYTF. The chain recombines TRBV11-1 with TRBJ1-2, with 7 bases identical to TRBD1. V lost 2 bases, J lost 8 bases, and 5 bases stayed unmatched. The CDR3 runs 13 residues. Germline-derived CDR1 and CDR2 are SGHAT and FQDESV (reference sequence). Full variable domain (rest looked up from reference TRBV11-1 and TRBJ1-2): EAEVAQSPRYKITEKSQAVAFWCDPISGHATLYWYRQILGQGPELLVQFQDESVVDDSQLPKDRFSAERLKGVDSTLKIQPAELGDSAMYLCASSLNRGYGYTFGSGTRLTVV.

J is TRBJ2-2 and V is TRBV2, with D possibly matching TRBD1 (6 bases). Trimming took off 6 bases at V and 4 bases at J, with 12 bases between the two ends. Germline V gene data show CDR1 as SNHLY and CDR2 as FYNNEI. The CDR3 sequence is 14 residues long. CDR3 DNA: TGTGCCAGCAGGGACAGCACTTTCACCGGGGAGCTGTTTTTT. Translating it yields CASRDSTFTGELFF.

The V call is TRBV15, the J call TRBJ2-5; possibly TRBD2 for D (6 bases). V gave up 1 base and J gave up 5 bases, with 11 bases separating them. The CDR3 totals 14 residues. In germline, CDR1 is LNHNV, CDR2 YYDKDF (reference sequence). The CDR3 DNA reads TGTGCCACCAGCAGAGTAGCGGTGGAGGAGACCCAGTACTTC. It yields the protein CATSRVAVEETQYF.

The CDR3 coding sequence is TGTGCCAGCAGTTTATACCCAGGGGGCGGAGAGACCCAGTACTTC. It yields the protein CASSLYPGGGETQYF. This chain joins TRBV27 and TRBJ2-5; 8 bases match TRBD1. The germline gives CDR1 MNHEY, CDR2 SMNVEV (reference sequence). This CDR3 contains 15 residues. J lost 4 bases, V lost 1 base, and 5 bases had no gene match.

The V and J genes are TRBV24-1 and TRBJ2-1, with TRBD1 matching 7 bases. The J segment lost 4 bases and the V segment lost 9 bases, leaving 5 bases of the junction unmatched. In germline, CDR1 is KGHDR, CDR2 SFDVKD. This CDR3 comprises 13 residues. The CDR3 coding sequence is TGTGCCACCCGGCAGGGGGAGTACAATGAGCAGTTCTTC. This encodes CATRQGEYNEQFF.

CDR3 residues: CASSLDRAGYTF. The CDR3 DNA sequence: TGTGCCAGCAGTCTCGACAGGGCTGGCTACACCTTC. The chain recombines TRBV14 with TRBJ1-2; 7 nucleotides agree with TRBD1. The CDR3 contains 12 residues. In germline, CDR1 is SGHDN, CDR2 FVKESK. J gave up 7 bases and V 6 bases, and 5 bases lay outside the gene matches.

In this sample, this clone turned up a few times. J is TRBJ2-3 and V is TRBV23-1; TRBD2 matches at 7 bases. TRBV23-1 is placed among ORFs of uncertain function. The CDR3 contains 18 residues. Trimming cost V 3 bases and J 2 bases; bases outside gene matches: 14. CDR3 in DNA: TGCGCCAGCAGTCACCCACCGGGAGGTAATTCCCTCACAGATACGCAGTATTTT. It translates to CASSHPPGGNSLTDTQYF.

The chain uses TRBV18 and TRBJ2-3; 10 bases agree with TRBD2. Germline CDR1 KGHSH, CDR2 LQKENI. J lost 5 bases, V lost 5 bases, and 10 bases had no gene match. The CDR3 length is 16 residues. This CDR3 is CASSSEAGGPGDTQYF. The CDR3 DNA reads as TGTGCCAGCTCATCCGAAGCGGGGGGGCCGGGAGATACGCAGTATTTT.

The J gene is TRBJ1-2, the V gene TRBV30; possible D gene TRBD1, 5 bases. Germline lookup yields CDR1 GTSNPN and CDR2 SVGIG (reference sequence). The CDR3 is made up of 13 amino acids. V was cut by 3 bases and J by 4 bases, with 12 bases left in between. The CDR3 nucleotides read TGTGCCTGGAGAATAGGGGCAGGCTATGGCTACACCTTC. Encoded protein: CAWRIGAGYGYTF.

The rearrangement uses TRBV6-1 and TRBJ1-1; D unclear. Germline assignment: CDR1 MNHNS and CDR2 SASEGT. V was trimmed by 3 bases and J by 0 bases, leaving 5 bases between them. The CDR3 totals 13 residues. The CDR3 loop is CASSDQLNTEAFF. CDR3 coding DNA: TGTGCCAGCAGTGATCAGTTGAACACTGAAGCTTTCTTT.

This rearrangement joins TRBV5-4 to TRBJ2-1; TRBD1 matches 12 bases. CDR1 SGHNT and CDR2 YYREEE come from the germline V gene (reference sequence). The J segment lost 0 bases and the V segment lost 4 bases, leaving 5 bases of the junction unmatched. The CDR3 contains 17 residues. The CDR3 sequence is CASSPRDRGLSYNEQFF. CDR3 DNA sequence: TGTGCCAGCAGCCCACGGGACAGGGGGCTCTCCTACAATGAGCAGTTCTTC.